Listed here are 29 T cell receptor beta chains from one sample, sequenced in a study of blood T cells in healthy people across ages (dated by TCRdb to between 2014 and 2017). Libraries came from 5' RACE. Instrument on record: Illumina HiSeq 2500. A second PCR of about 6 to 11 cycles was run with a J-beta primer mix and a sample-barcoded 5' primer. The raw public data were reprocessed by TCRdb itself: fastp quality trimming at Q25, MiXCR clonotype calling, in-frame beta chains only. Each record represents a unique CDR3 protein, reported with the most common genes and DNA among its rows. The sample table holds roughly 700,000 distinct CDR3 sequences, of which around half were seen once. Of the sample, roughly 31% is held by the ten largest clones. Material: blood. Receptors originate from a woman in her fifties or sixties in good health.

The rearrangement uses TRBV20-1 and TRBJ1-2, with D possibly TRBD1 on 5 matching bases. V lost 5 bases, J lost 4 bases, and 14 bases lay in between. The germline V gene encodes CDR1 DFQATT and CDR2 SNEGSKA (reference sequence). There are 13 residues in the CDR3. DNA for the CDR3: TGCAGTGCTCATACATCGAGGGGCTATGGCTACACCTTC. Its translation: CSAHTSRGYGYTF.

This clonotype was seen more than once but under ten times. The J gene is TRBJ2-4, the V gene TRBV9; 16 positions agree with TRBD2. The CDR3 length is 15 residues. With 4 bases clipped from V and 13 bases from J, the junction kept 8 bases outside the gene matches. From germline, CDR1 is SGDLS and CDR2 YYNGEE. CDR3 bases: TGTGCCAGCAGCCCCGGGACTAGCGGGAGGGGTGAGCAGTACTTC. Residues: CASSPGTSGRGEQYF.

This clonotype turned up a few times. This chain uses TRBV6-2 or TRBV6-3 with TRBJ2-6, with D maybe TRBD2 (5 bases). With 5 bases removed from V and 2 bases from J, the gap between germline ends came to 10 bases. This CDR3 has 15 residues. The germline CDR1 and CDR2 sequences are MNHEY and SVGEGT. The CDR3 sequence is CASSSSSAGANVLTF. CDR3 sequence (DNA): TGTGCCAGCAGTAGCAGTAGCGCTGGGGCCAACGTCCTGACTTTC.

CDR3 in amino acids: CSASLLSEQYF. DNA for the CDR3: TGCAGTGCTAGTTTGCTGTCTGAGCAGTACTTC. The rearrangement uses TRBV20-1 and TRBJ2-7; D is unclear. CDR3 size: 11 residues. With 3 bases removed from V and 7 bases from J, the gap between germline ends came to 10 bases. CDR1 is DFQATT, CDR2 SNEGSKA, per germline (reference sequence).

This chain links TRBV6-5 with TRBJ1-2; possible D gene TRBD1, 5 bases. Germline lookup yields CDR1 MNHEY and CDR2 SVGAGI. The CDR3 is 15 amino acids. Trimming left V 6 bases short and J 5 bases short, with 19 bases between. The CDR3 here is CASRSGPLGVYGYTF. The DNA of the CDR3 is TGTGCCAGCAGATCGGGACCCCTGGGCGTTTATGGCTACACCTTC.

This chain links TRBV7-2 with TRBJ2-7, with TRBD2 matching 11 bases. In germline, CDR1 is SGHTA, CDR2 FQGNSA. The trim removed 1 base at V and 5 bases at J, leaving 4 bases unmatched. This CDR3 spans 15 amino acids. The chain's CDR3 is CASSLVLAGVNEQYF. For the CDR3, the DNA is TGTGCCAGCAGCTTAGTACTAGCGGGAGTGAACGAGCAGTACTTC.

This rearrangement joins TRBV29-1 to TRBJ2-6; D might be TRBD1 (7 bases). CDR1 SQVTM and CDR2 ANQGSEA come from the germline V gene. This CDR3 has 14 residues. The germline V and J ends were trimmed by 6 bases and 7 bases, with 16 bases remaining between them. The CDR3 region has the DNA TGCAGCGTAGATACAGGGGAGGTAGCCAACGTCCTGACTTTC. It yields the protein CSVDTGEVANVLTF.

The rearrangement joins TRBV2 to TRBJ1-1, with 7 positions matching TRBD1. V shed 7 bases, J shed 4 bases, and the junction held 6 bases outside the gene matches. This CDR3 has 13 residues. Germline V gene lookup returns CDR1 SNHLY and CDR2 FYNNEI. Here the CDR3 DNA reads TGTGCCAGCAAGGGGGCTGGGGGCACTGAAGCTTTCTTT. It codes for CASKGAGGTEAFF. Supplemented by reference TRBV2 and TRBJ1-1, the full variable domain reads EPEVTQTPSHQVTQMGQEVILRCVPISNHLYFYWYRQILGQKVEFLVSFYNNEISEKSEIFDDQFSVERPDGSNFTLKIRSTKLEDSAMYFCASKGAGGTEAFFGQGTRLTVV.

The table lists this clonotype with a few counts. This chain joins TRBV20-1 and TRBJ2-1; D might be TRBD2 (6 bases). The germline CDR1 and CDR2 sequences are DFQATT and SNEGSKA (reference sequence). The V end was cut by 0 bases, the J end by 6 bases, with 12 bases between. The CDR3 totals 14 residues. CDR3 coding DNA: TGCAGTGCTAGAGATATCGCGGGACCCAATGAGCAGTTCTTC. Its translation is CSARDIAGPNEQFF.

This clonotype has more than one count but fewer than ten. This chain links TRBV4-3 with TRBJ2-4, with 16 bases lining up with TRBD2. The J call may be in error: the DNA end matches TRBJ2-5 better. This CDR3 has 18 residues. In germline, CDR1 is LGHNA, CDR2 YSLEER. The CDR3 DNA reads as TGCGCCAGCAGCCAAAGGGGACTAGCGGGAGGGCCTGGAGAGACCCAGTACTTC. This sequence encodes CASSQRGLAGGPGETQYF.

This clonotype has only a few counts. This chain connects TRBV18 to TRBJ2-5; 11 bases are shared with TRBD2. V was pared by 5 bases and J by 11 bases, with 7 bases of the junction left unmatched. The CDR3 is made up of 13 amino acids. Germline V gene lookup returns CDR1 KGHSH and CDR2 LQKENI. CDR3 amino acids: CASSAGLAEKQYF. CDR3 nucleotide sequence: TGTGCCAGCTCAGCGGGACTAGCGGAAAAGCAGTACTTC.

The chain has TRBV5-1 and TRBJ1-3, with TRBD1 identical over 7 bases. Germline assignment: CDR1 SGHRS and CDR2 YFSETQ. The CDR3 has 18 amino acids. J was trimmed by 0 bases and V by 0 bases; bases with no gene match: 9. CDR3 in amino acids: CASSLEGGGAYSGNTIYF. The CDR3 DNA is TGCGCCAGCAGCTTGGAAGGGGGCGGCGCATACTCTGGAAACACCATATATTTT.

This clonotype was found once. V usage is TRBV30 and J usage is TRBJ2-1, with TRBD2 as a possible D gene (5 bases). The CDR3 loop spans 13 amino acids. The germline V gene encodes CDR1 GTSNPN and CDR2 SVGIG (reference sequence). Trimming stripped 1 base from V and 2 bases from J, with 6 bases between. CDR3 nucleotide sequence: TGTGCCTGGAGTGCGGGGACCTACAATGAGCAGTTCTTC. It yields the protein CAWSAGTYNEQFF. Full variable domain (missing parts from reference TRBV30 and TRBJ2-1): SQTIHQWPATLVQPVGSPLSLECTVEGTSNPNLYWYRQAAGRGLQLLFYSVGIGQISSEVPQNLSASRPQDRQFILSSKKLLLSDSGFYLCAWSAGTYNEQFFGPGTRLTVL.

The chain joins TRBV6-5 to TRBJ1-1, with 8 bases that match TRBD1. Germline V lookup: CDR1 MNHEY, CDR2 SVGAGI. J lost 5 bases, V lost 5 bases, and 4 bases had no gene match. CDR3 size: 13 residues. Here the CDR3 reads CASSPRDRTEAFF. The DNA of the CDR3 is TGTGCCAGCAGTCCCCGGGACAGGACTGAAGCTTTCTTT.

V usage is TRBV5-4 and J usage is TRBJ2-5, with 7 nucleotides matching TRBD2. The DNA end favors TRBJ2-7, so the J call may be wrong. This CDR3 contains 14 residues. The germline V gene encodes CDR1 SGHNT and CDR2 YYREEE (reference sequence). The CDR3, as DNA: TGTGCCAGCAGCTTGGGACAGCGGGGATACGAGCAGTACTTC. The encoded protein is CASSLGQRGYEQYF.

The CDR3 sequence: CSAPKYNEQFF. CDR3 DNA: TGCAGTGCTCCCAAATACAATGAGCAGTTCTTC. V gene TRBV20-1 combines with J gene TRBJ2-1; no firm D call. Germline CDR1 DFQATT, CDR2 SNEGSKA (reference sequence). The V and J ends lost 5 bases and 4 bases respectively, with 6 bases between them. CDR3 length: 11 residues.

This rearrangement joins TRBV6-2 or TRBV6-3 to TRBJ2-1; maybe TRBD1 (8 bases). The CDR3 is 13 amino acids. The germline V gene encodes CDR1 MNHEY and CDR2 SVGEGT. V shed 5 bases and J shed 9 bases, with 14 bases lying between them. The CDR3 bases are TGTGCCAGCAGTCTAAGCGGGACAGGTGAGCAGTTCTTC. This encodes CASSLSGTGEQFF.

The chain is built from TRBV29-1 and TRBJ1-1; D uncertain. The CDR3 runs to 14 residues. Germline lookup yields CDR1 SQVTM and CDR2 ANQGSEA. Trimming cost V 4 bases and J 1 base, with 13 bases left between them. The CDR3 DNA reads TGCAGCGTTGCCGGACGGATGAGGAACACTGAAGCTTTCTTT. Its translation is CSVAGRMRNTEAFF.

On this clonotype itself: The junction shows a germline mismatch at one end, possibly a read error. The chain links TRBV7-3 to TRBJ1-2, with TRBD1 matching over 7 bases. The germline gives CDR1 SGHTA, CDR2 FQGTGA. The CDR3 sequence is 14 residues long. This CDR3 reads CASSPQGFGYGHTF. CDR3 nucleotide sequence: TGTGCCAGCAGCCCACAGGGGTTTGGCTATGGCCACACCTTC.

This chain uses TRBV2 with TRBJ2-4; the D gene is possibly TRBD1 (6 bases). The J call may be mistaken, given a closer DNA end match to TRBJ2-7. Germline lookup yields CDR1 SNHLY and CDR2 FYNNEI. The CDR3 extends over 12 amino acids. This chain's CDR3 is CASANRAYEQYF. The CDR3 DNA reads TGTGCCAGCGCAAACAGGGCCTACGAGCAGTACTTC.

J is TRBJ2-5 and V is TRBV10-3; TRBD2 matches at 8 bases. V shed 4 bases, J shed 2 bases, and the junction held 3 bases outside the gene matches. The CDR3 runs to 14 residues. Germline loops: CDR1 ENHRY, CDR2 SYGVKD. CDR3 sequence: CAISVTSGQETQYF. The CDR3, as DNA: TGTGCCATCAGTGTAACTAGCGGACAAGAGACCCAGTACTTC.

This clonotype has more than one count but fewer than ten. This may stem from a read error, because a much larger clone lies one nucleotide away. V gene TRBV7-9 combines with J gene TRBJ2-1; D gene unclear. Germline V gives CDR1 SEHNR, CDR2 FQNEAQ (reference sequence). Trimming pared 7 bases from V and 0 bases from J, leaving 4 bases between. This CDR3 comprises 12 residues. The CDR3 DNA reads TGTGCCAGCACCTTCTCCTACAATGAGCAGTTCTTC. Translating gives CASTFSYNEQFF.

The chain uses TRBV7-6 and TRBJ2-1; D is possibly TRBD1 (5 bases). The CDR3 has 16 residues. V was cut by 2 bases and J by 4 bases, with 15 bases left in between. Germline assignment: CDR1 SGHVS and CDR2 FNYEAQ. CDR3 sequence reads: CASSLRPDTPYNEQFF. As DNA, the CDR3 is TGTGCCAGCAGCTTACGGCCGGACACCCCTTACAATGAGCAGTTCTTC.

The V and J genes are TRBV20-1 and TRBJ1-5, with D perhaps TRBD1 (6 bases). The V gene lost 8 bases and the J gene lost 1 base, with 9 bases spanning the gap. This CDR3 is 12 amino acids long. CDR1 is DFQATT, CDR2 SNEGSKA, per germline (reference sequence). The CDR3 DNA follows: TGCAGTTGGACAGACAGCAATCAGCCCCAGCATTTT. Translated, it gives CSWTDSNQPQHF.

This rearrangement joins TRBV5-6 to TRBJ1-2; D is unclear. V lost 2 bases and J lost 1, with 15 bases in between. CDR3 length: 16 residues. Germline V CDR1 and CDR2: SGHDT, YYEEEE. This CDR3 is CASSLGRQRDNYGYTF. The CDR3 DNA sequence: TGTGCCAGCAGCTTAGGACGCCAGAGAGATAACTATGGCTACACCTTC.

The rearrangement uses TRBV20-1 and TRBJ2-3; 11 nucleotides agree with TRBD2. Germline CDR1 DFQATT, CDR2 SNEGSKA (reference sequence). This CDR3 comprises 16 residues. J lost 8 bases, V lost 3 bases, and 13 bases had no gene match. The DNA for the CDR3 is TGCAGTGCTAGCGGCTGGGGACTAGCGGAAGAAGGTACGCAGTATTTT. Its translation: CSASGWGLAEEGTQYF.

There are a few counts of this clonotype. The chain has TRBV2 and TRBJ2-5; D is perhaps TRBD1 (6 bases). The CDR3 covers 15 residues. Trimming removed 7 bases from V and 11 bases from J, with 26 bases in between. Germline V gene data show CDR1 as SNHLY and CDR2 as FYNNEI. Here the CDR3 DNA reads TGTGCCAGCATAACAGGAACAGGGCGATCAAATGAGCAGTACTTC. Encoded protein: CASITGTGRSNEQYF. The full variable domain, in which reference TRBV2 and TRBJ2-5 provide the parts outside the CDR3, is EPEVTQTPSHQVTQMGQEVILRCVPISNHLYFYWYRQILGQKVEFLVSFYNNEISEKSEIFDDQFSVERPDGSNFTLKIRSTKLEDSAMYFCASITGTGRSNEQYFGPGTRLLVL.

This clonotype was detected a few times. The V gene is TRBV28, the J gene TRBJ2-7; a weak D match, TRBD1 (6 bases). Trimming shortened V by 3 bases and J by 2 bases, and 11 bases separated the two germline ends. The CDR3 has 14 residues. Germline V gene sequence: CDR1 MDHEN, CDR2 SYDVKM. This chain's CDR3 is CASSFSGDAYEQYF. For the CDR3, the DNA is TGTGCCAGCAGTTTTTCAGGGGACGCCTACGAGCAGTACTTC.

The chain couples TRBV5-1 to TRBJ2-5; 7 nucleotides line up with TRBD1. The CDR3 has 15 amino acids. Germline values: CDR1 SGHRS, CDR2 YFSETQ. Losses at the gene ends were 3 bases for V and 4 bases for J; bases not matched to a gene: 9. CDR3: CASSWRQGSRETQYF. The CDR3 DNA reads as TGCGCCAGCAGCTGGAGACAGGGTAGTCGAGAGACCCAGTACTTC.